The next 27 T cell receptor beta chains were all read from a single sample in a study of monozygotic twins with inflammatory bowel disease. TCRdb derives one entry per CDR3 protein from the 5' RACE reads, leaving out DNA. There are 300,000 to 350,000 distinct CDR3 sequences in the sample, with under 2.5% held by the top ten. Sequencing used blood. These receptors all come from a human donor with ulcerative colitis or Crohn's disease, or a healthy co-twin of an affected twin (not recorded which).

The chain employs TRBV24-1 and TRBJ2-3; TCRdb's D call of TRBD2 is untestable without DNA. CDR1 and CDR2 from the germline V gene are KGHDR and SFDVKD. This CDR3 contains 17 residues. The CDR3 sequence is CATSDFEAGGLSDTQYF.

The genes are TRBV24-1 and TRBJ2-3; TCRdb returns TRBD1, unconfirmable since there is no DNA. Germline V gene data show CDR1 as KGHDR and CDR2 as SFDVKD. This CDR3 is built from 18 residues. CDR3 residues: CATSDARRRQGAADTQYF.

This chain links TRBV27 with TRBJ2-3; TCRdb's D call of TRBD2 is untestable without DNA. Germline loops: CDR1 MNHEY, CDR2 SMNVEV (reference sequence). CDR3 length equals 16 residues. The CDR3 here is CASRTLWTSHSDTQYF.

The J gene is TRBJ1-1, the V gene TRBV2; the D gene TCRdb calls, TRBD1, cannot be checked with no DNA. CDR3 size: 15 residues. Germline V CDR1 and CDR2: SNHLY, FYNNEI. This CDR3 is CASRNRGRANTEAFF.

The rearrangement uses TRBV5-1 and TRBJ2-1; as DNA is missing, the TRBD2 call by TCRdb cannot be tested. This CDR3 comprises 16 residues. Germline CDR1 reads SGHRS; CDR2 reads YFSETQ. This chain's CDR3 is CASSPTSGRAYNEQFF.

The chain joins TRBV6-1 to TRBJ2-1; without DNA, the TCRdb call of TRBD2 cannot be checked. CDR1 is MNHNS and CDR2 is SASEGT in the germline V gene. The CDR3 is 16 amino acids. CDR3 loop: CASSAPLAGVGNEQFF.

The V and J genes are TRBV12-3 or TRBV12-4 and TRBJ1-4. CDR3 size: 13 residues. The CDR3 protein is CASSLWEVKELFF.

The chain is built from TRBV6-2 or TRBV6-3 and TRBJ2-5; TCRdb proposes TRBD2, but this gene call is untestable without DNA. CDR1 is MNHEY and CDR2 is SVGEGT in the germline V gene. The CDR3 is 14 amino acids. CDR3 sequence reads: CASSRLAIQETQYF.

V is TRBV12-3 or TRBV12-4 and J is TRBJ2-7; lacking DNA, the TRBD1 call made by TCRdb goes unchecked. The CDR3 length is 21 residues. CDR3 in amino acids: CASSSRGTGKLAGPRTYEQYF.

This rearrangement joins TRBV7-9 to TRBJ2-5; without DNA, the TCRdb call of TRBD2 cannot be checked. Per the germline V gene, CDR1 is SEHNR and CDR2 is FQNEAQ (reference sequence). CDR3 length: 12 residues. CDR3 sequence: CASSLDPPSQYF.

The V and J genes are TRBV15 and TRBJ2-5; no DNA is available, so the TRBD1 call from TCRdb remains unchecked. Germline CDR1 and CDR2: LNHNV and YYDKDF (reference sequence). The CDR3 is made up of 15 amino acids. CDR3 loop: CATAGGDRTQETQYF.

V usage is TRBV5-4 and J usage is TRBJ2-1; TCRdb reports TRBD1, a call that lacks DNA to check it against. Germline loops: CDR1 SGHNT, CDR2 YYREEE (reference sequence). The CDR3 consists of 14 residues. The CDR3 sequence: CASSLAGTDNEQFF.

CDR3 residues: CSVSRQAFSTDTQYF. The chain links TRBV20-1 to TRBJ2-3. Germline-derived CDR1 and CDR2 are DFQATT and SNEGSKA (reference sequence). The CDR3 is 15 amino acids.

The chain couples TRBV11-2 to TRBJ2-3; with no DNA, the TCRdb D assignment of TRBD1 cannot be verified. The CDR3 loop spans 13 amino acids. Germline loops: CDR1 SGHAT, CDR2 FQNNGV. The CDR3: CASSRLTVPTQYF. The variable domain in full, completed from reference TRBV11-2 and TRBJ2-3, reads EAGVAQSPRYKIIEKRQSVAFWCNPISGHATLYWYQQILGQGPKLLIQFQNNGVVDDSQLPKDRFSAERLKGVDSTLKIQPAKLEDSAVYLCASSRLTVPTQYFGPGTRLTVL.

V and J are TRBV4-1 and TRBJ1-2; TCRdb's D call of TRBD1 is untestable without DNA. Germline V gene data show CDR1 as MGHRA and CDR2 as YSYEKL. CDR3 length: 14 residues. The CDR3 spells CASSHSQGGYGYTF.

The V and J genes are TRBV5-6 and TRBJ1-4; the D call of TRBD1 rests on TCRdb alone, since no DNA is present to check it. CDR1 and CDR2 from the germline V gene are SGHDT and YYEEEE. The CDR3 consists of 13 residues. This CDR3 is CASSSGKGEKLFF. Based on the CDR3 plus reference TRBV5-6 and TRBJ1-4, the full variable domain is DAGVTQSPTHLIKTRGQQVTLRCSPKSGHDTVSWYQQALGQGPQFIFQYYEEEERQRGNFPDRFSGHQFPNYSSELNVNALLLGDSALYLCASSSGKGEKLFFGSGTQLSVL.

The chain carries TRBV5-5 and TRBJ1-5. The CDR3 length is 15 residues. CDR1 and CDR2 (germline): SGHKS, YYEKEE (reference sequence). The CDR3 protein is CASRALLGDNQPQHF.

This sequence joins TRBV19 and TRBJ2-7; the TCRdb call, TRBD2, lacks DNA for checking. From germline, CDR1 is LNHDA and CDR2 SQIVND (reference sequence). This CDR3 spans 14 amino acids. CDR3 residues: CASSMTGGTYEQYF.

The gene calls are TRBV7-9 and TRBJ2-1; the TCRdb D gene call, TRBD2, has no DNA to confirm it. This CDR3 has 17 residues. Germline V gives CDR1 SEHNR, CDR2 FQNEAQ (reference sequence). This CDR3 is CASSLAGGRPLYNEQFF.

CDR3 region: CASNSRTEAFF. J is TRBJ1-1 and V is TRBV28. The germline gives CDR1 MDHEN, CDR2 SYDVKM. This CDR3 has 11 amino acids.

CDR3 region: CASSLRNTLNEQFF. The rearrangement joins TRBV27 to TRBJ2-1. Germline CDR1 and CDR2: MNHEY and SMNVEV (reference sequence). CDR3 length equals 14 residues.

CDR3 sequence reads: CASSLVGEAGELFF. The genes are TRBV7-6 and TRBJ2-2. CDR3 size: 14 residues. Germline-derived CDR1 and CDR2 are SGHVS and FNYEAQ.

The gene calls are TRBV2 and TRBJ2-2; TCRdb picks TRBD1, but there is no DNA to check that call. Germline CDR1 is SNHLY and CDR2 is FYNNEI. The CDR3 is made up of 12 amino acids. CDR3 sequence: CASSEQGGELFF. Based on the CDR3 plus reference TRBV2 and TRBJ2-2, the full variable domain is EPEVTQTPSHQVTQMGQEVILRCVPISNHLYFYWYRQILGQKVEFLVSFYNNEISEKSEIFDDQFSVERPDGSNFTLKIRSTKLEDSAMYFCASSEQGGELFFGEGSRLTVL.

CDR3: CASSHSSVGDTQYF. The chain employs TRBV5-6 and TRBJ2-3. Germline V CDR1 and CDR2: SGHDT, YYEEEE. This CDR3 has 14 amino acids.

The V call is TRBV3-1, the J call TRBJ1-1; the TCRdb D gene call, TRBD1, has no DNA to confirm it. Germline V lookup: CDR1 LGHDT, CDR2 YNNKEL (reference sequence). There are 14 residues in the CDR3. CDR3 amino acids: CASSQEQGNTEAFF.

This CDR3 is CASSLPGLLLYEQYF. The V and J genes are TRBV28 and TRBJ2-7; without DNA, the TCRdb call of TRBD2 cannot be checked. Germline CDR1 reads MDHEN; CDR2 reads SYDVKM. CDR3 length: 15 amino acids. Full variable domain (missing parts from reference TRBV28 and TRBJ2-7): DVKVTQSSRYLVKRTGEKVFLECVQDMDHENMFWYRQDPGLGLRLIYFSYDVKMKEKGDIPEGYSVSREKKERFSLILESASTNQTSMYLCASSLPGLLLYEQYFGPGTRLTVT.

The chain recombines TRBV20-1 with TRBJ1-5; there is no DNA to check the TCRdb D call of TRBD1. Germline loops: CDR1 DFQATT, CDR2 SNEGSKA (reference sequence). The CDR3 contains 14 residues. CDR3 region: CSALRGRFNQPQHF.